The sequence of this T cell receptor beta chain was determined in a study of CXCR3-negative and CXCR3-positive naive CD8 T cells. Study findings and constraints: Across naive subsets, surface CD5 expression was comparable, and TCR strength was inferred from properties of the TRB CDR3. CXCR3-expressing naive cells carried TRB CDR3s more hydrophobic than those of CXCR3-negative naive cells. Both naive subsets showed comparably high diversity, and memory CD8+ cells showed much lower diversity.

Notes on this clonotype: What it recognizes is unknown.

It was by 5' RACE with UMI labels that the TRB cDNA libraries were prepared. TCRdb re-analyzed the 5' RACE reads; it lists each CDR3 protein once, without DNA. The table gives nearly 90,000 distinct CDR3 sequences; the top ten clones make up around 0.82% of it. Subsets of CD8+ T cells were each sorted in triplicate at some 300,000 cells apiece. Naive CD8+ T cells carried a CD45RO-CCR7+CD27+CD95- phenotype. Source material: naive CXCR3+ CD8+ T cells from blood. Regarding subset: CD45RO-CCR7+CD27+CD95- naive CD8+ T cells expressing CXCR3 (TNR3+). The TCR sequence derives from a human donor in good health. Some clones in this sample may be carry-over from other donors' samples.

CDR3 protein: CASSLLDTNTGELFF. V usage is TRBV28 and J usage is TRBJ2-2; there is no DNA to check the TCRdb D call of TRBD1. The CDR3 runs to 15 residues. The germline V gene encodes CDR1 MDHEN and CDR2 SYDVKM.